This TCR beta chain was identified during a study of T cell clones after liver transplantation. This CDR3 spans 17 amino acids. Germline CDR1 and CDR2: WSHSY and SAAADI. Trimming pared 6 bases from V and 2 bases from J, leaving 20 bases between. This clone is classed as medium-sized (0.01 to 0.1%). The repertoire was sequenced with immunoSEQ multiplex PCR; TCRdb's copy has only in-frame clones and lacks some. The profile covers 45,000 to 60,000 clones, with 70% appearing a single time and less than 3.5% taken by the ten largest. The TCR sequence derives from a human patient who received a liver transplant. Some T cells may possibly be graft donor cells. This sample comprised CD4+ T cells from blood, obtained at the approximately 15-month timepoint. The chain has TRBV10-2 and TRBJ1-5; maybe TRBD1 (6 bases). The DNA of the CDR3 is TGCGCCAGCAGAGCAGGGGATGGCGGGACCCGCAATCAGCCCCAGCATTTT. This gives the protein CASRAGDGGTRNQPQHF.